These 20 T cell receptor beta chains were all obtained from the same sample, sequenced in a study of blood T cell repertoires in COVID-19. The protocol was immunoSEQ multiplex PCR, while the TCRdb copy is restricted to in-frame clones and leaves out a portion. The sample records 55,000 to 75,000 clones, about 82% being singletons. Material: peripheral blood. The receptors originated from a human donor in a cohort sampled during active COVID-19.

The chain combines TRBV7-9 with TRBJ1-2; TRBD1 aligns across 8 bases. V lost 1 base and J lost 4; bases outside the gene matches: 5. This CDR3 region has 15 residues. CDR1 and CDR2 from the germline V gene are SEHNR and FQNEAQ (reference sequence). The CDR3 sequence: CASSLVPGGPYGYTF. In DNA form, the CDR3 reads TGTGCCAGCAGCTTAGTGCCAGGGGGCCCCTATGGCTACACCTTC.

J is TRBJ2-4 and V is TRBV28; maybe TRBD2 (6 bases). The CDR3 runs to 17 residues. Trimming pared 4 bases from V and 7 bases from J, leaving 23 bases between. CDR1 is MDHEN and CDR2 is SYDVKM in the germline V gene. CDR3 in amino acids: CASSSTSEVRGRNIQYF. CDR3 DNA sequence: TGTGCCAGCAGTTCAACTTCAGAGGTGCGGGGCCGGAACATTCAGTACTTC.

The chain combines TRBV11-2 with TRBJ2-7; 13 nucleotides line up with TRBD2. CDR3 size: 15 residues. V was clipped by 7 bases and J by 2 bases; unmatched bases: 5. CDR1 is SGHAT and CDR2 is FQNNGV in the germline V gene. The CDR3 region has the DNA TGTGCCAGCACCAACGGACTAGCGGGGGCCTACGAGCAGTACTTC. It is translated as CASTNGLAGAYEQYF.

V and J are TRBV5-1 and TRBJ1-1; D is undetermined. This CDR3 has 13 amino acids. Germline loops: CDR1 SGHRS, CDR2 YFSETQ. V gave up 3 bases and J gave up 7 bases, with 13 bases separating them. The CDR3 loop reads CASSYGSPVEAFF. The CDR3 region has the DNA TGCGCCAGCAGCTACGGGAGCCCCGTTGAAGCTTTCTTT.

The CDR3, as DNA: TGTGCCAGTAATTGGGAGTTGGCCGACACCGGGGAGCTGTTTTTT. Protein: CASNWELADTGELFF. The chain uses TRBV19 and TRBJ2-2; D is perhaps TRBD2 (5 bases). CDR1 and CDR2 (germline): LNHDA, SQIVND (reference sequence). Trimming shortened V by 7 bases and J by 3 bases, and 15 bases separated the two germline ends. The CDR3 consists of 15 residues. Looking up the rest from reference TRBV19 and TRBJ2-2 gives the full variable domain: DGGITQSPKYLFRKEGQNVTLSCEQNLNHDAMYWYRQDPGQGLRLIYYSQIVNDFQKGDIAEGYSVSREKKESFPLTVTSAQKNPTAFYLCASNWELADTGELFFGEGSRLTVL.

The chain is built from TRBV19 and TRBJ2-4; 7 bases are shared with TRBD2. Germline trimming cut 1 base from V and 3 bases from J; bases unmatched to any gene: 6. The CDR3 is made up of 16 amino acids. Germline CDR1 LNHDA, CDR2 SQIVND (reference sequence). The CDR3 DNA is TGTGCCAGTAGTATAGTCCGAGCGGGAAACAAAAACATTCAGTACTTC. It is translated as CASSIVRAGNKNIQYF.

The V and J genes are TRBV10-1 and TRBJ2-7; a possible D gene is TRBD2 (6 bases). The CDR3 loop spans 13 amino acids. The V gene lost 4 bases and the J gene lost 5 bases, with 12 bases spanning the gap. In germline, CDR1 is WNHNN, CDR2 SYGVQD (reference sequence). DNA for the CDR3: TGCGCCAGCAGTGGGGACTCCGTCGACGAGCAGTACTTC. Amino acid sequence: CASSGDSVDEQYF.

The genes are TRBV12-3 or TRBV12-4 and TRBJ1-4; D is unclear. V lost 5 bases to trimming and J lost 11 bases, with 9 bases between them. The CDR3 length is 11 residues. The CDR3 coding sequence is TGTGCCAGCAGTCAATACGGGAAACTGTTTTTT. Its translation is CASSQYGKLFF.

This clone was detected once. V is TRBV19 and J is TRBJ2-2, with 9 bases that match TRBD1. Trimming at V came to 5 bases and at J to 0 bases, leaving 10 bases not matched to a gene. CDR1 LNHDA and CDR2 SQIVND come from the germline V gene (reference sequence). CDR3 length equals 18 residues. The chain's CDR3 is CASSFTGGGKPNTGELFF. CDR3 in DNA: TGTGCCAGTAGTTTCACAGGGGGCGGAAAACCGAACACCGGGGAGCTGTTTTTT.

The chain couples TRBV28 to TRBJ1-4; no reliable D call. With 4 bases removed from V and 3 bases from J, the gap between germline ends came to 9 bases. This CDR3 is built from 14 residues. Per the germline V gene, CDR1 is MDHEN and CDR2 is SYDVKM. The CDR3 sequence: CASSSPGSNEKLFF. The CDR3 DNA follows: TGTGCCAGCAGTTCGCCGGGGTCTAATGAAAAACTGTTTTTT.

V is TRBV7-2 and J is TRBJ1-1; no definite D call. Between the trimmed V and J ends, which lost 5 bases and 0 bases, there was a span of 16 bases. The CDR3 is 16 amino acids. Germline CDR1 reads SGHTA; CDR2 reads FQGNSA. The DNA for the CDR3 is TGTGCCAGCAGCCTCCGGGAGTCGTGGATGAACACTGAAGCTTTCTTT. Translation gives CASSLRESWMNTEAFF.

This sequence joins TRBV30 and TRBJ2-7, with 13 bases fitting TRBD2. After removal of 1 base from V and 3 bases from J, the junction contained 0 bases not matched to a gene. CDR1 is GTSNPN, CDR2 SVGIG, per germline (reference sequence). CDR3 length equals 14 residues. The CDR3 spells CAWSGTSGGYEQYF. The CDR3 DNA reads TGTGCCTGGAGTGGGACTAGCGGGGGCTACGAGCAGTACTTC.

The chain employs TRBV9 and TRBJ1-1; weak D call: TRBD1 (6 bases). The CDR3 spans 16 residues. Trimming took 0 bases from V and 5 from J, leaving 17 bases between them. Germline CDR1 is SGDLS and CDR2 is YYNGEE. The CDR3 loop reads CASSVALGRGGTEAFF. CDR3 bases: TGTGCCAGCAGCGTAGCTCTGGGCAGGGGAGGGACTGAAGCTTTCTTT.

The CDR3 region is CASGPSYNSNQPQHF. DNA for the CDR3: TGTGCTAGTGGTCCCTCATACAATAGCAATCAGCCCCAGCATTTT. The chain recombines TRBV12-5 with TRBJ1-5, with D hard to call. V was cut by 5 bases and J by 0 bases, with 11 bases left in between. The germline V gene encodes CDR1 LGHNT and CDR2 FRNRAP. The CDR3 length is 15 residues.

CDR3 coding DNA: TGCGCCAGCAGCCGCAGGGGACAGGGGAGGTGGAAAGCTTTCTTT. This gives the protein CASSRRGQGRWKAFF. This chain joins TRBV4-3 and TRBJ1-1, with TRBD1 matching 10 bases. Germline V gives CDR1 LGHNA, CDR2 YSLEER. CDR3 length equals 15 residues. V lost 4 bases and J lost 9; bases outside the gene matches: 11.

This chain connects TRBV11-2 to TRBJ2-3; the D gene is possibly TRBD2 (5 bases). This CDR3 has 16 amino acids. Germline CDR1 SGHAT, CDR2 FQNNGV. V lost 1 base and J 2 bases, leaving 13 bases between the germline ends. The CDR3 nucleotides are TGTGCCAGCAGCTTAGTTCCCGGGAAAATCACAGATACGCAGTATTTT. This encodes CASSLVPGKITDTQYF.

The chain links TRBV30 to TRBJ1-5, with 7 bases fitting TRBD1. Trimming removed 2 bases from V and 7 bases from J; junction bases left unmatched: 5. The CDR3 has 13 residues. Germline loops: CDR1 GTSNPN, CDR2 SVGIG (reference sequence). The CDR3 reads CAWSRQGRQPQHF. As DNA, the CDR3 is TGTGCCTGGAGTCGACAGGGTAGGCAGCCCCAGCATTTT.

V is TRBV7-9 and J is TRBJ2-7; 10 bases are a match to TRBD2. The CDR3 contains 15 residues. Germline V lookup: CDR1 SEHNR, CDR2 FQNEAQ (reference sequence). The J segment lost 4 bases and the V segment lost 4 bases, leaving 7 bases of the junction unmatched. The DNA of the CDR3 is TGTGCCAGCAGCTCGGAAGCGGGAGGGCGTTACGAGCAGTACTTC. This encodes CASSSEAGGRYEQYF.

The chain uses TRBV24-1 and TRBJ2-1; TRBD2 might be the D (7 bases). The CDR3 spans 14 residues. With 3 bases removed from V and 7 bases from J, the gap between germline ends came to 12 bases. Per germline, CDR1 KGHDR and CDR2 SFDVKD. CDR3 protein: CATSDTRGGNEQFF. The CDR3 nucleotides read TGTGCCACCAGTGATACCAGGGGAGGGAATGAGCAGTTCTTC.

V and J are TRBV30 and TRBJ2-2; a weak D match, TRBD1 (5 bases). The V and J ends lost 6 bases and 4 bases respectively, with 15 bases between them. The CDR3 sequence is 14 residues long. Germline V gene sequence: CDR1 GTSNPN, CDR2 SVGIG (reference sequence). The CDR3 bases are TGTGCCTGCCGCGACAGTGGTAGCACCGGGGAGCTGTTTTTT. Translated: CACRDSGSTGELFF.